This TCR beta chain comes out of a study of CD8+ T cells in alopecia areata. Looking at the study overall: Patients received oral tofacitinib, 5 to 10 mg twice daily, for moderate-to-severe alopecia areata.

Reverse transcription of extracted RNA yielded cDNA, which provided the sequencing template. The repertoire was sequenced with immunoSEQ multiplex PCR; TCRdb's copy has only in-frame clones and lacks some. Here the sample spans approximately 140,000 clones, 86% being singletons. Study results and limitations: The study also sequences resident alphabeta T cells of normal skin in scalp samples.

The treatment: oral pan-JAK inhibitor, 5-10 mg twice daily. Trimming took off 6 bases at V and 0 bases at J, with 2 bases between the two ends. This CDR3 spans 11 amino acids. Germline V gene lookup returns CDR1 MNHEY and CDR2 SVGAGI. As to this clone: As yet, its antigen is unknown.

The starting material was CD8+ T cells sorted from blood, obtained at week 4, from a patient treated with tofacitinib. The chain joins TRBV6-5 to TRBJ1-1; D not certain. This receptor was taken from a human donor with alopecia areata. The CDR3 DNA is TGTGCCAGCAGGGTGAACACTGAAGCTTTCTTT. Its protein product is CASRVNTEAFF.